Each of the 26 T cell receptor beta chains below was sequenced from the same sample in a study of T cells in Graves' hyperthyroidism and ophthalmopathy. What was amplified from RNA transcripts were TCR beta CDR3 regions. A set of HTBI primers served as the primers for a first-round RT-PCR of the TCR CDR3. TCRdb processed the multiplex PCR reads anew with MiXCR; each CDR3 protein has one entry. The sample consists of fewer than 750,000 distinct CDR3 sequences, under 15% of them appearing once. Sequencing used blood. All receptors come from a woman aged 40 to 50 with Graves' ophthalmopathy.

This clonotype was seen at least ten times. The CDR3 region has the DNA TGTGCCAGCAGTGCGGGACGGTACTACGAGCAGTACTTC. Protein: CASSAGRYYEQYF. The chain joins TRBV12-3 or TRBV12-4 to TRBJ2-7; perhaps TRBD2 as D (6 bases). The CDR3 covers 13 residues. V was pared by 5 bases and J by 3 bases, with 11 bases between.

This clonotype was seen many times. V gene TRBV28 combines with J gene TRBJ2-7; 7 bases map to TRBD1. Germline CDR1 reads MDHEN; CDR2 reads SYDVKM. This CDR3 has 15 amino acids. The junction had 11 bases not matched to a gene; V was cut back by 5 bases and J by 4 bases. Here the CDR3 DNA reads TGTGCCAGCAGTACCCGACAGGGAATGCAGTACGAGCAGTACTTC. Protein product: CASSTRQGMQYEQYF.

This clonotype came up many times. The V call is TRBV12-3 or TRBV12-4, the J call TRBJ1-5, with D perhaps TRBD1 (6 bases). V was clipped by 6 bases and J by 7 bases, with 16 bases between them. This CDR3 contains 14 residues. In DNA form, the CDR3 reads TGTGCCAGCAGCCAACAGGGAAGGGGGCAGCCCCAGCATTTT. Translation: CASSQQGRGQPQHF.

This clonotype was counted between two and nine times. The V and J genes are TRBV29-1 and TRBJ1-1, with D tentatively TRBD1 (6 bases). The CDR3 loop spans 13 amino acids. V lost 5 bases and J lost 4, with 14 bases in between. The germline V gene encodes CDR1 SQVTM and CDR2 ANQGSEA. This chain's CDR3 is CSVNRVKGTEAFF. In nucleotides, the CDR3 is TGCAGCGTTAACAGGGTTAAGGGCACTGAAGCTTTCTTT.

The V call is TRBV28, the J call TRBJ2-7, with D possibly TRBD1 on 6 matching bases. The CDR3 runs to 17 residues. Germline V gene lookup returns CDR1 MDHEN and CDR2 SYDVKM. Between the trimmed V and J ends, which lost 9 bases and 0 bases, there was a span of 24 bases. The CDR3 DNA reads as TGTGCCAGTATCGGGATTAATACAGGGAGAAACTCCTACGAGCAGTACTTC. Its translation is CASIGINTGRNSYEQYF.

At least ten counts were recorded for this clonotype. The V call is TRBV6-1, the J call TRBJ1-2; D perhaps matches TRBD1 (6 bases). Germline loops: CDR1 MNHNS, CDR2 SASEGT. Trimming pared 7 bases from V and 7 bases from J, leaving 22 bases between. The CDR3 is made up of 15 amino acids. The CDR3 spells CASISNRAHGVGYTF. CDR3 coding DNA: TGTGCCAGCATCTCTAACAGGGCCCATGGAGTTGGCTACACCTTC.

This clonotype was counted many times. The rearrangement links TRBV5-6 to TRBJ2-7; 8 bases are a match to TRBD1. CDR1 and CDR2 (germline): SGHDT, YYEEEE. The V gene end was trimmed by 4 bases and the J gene end by 1 base; junction bases not matched to a gene: 7. CDR3 size: 15 residues. The CDR3 bases are TGTGCCAGCAGCCGACAGGGGTCCAGTTCCTACGAGCAGTACTTC. This encodes CASSRQGSSSYEQYF.

This clonotype occurred many times. The rearrangement joins TRBV6-2 or TRBV6-3 to TRBJ2-7; D remains unclear. The CDR3 covers 12 residues. V lost 6 bases to trimming and J lost 0 bases, with 6 bases between them. Per the germline V gene, CDR1 is MNHEY and CDR2 is SVGEGT. The CDR3 protein is CASSTVSYEQYF. The CDR3 DNA is TGTGCCAGCAGCACCGTCTCCTACGAGCAGTACTTC.

This clonotype came up many times. V is TRBV27 and J is TRBJ2-7, with 8 positions matching TRBD1. With 4 bases clipped from V and 2 bases from J, the junction kept 7 bases outside the gene matches. Per the germline V gene, CDR1 is MNHEY and CDR2 is SMNVEV (reference sequence). The CDR3 is 15 amino acids. As DNA, the CDR3 is TGTGCCAGCAGTTCCCGGGACAGGTCGGCCTACGAGCAGTACTTC. Translating gives CASSSRDRSAYEQYF.

The sample holds many counts of this clonotype. The V and J genes are TRBV19 and TRBJ1-1, with unresolved D. V was cut by 5 bases and J by 5 bases, with 12 bases left in between. The CDR3 has 13 residues. The V gene's germline CDR1 is LNHDA and CDR2 SQIVND (reference sequence). CDR3 DNA sequence: TGTGCCAGTAGTCAAACGGTGGGGACTGAAGCTTTCTTT. Translation: CASSQTVGTEAFF.

In this sample, this clonotype turned up a few times. V gene TRBV3-1 combines with J gene TRBJ1-2, with D unclear. The germline V gene encodes CDR1 LGHDT and CDR2 YNNKEL (reference sequence). The germline V and J ends were trimmed by 4 bases and 4 bases, with 13 bases remaining between them. The CDR3 runs 14 residues. This chain's CDR3 is CASSLAVRGYGYTF. CDR3 nucleotides: TGTGCCAGCAGCCTCGCAGTACGGGGCTATGGCTACACCTTC. The full variable domain, its missing parts supplied by reference TRBV3-1 and TRBJ1-2, is DTAVSQTPKYLVTQMGNDKSIKCEQNLGHDTMYWYKQDSKKFLKIMFSYNNKELIINETVPNRFSPKSPDKAHLNLHINSLELGDSAVYFCASSLAVRGYGYTFGSGTRLTVV.

This clonotype came up a few times. The chain has TRBV11-2 and TRBJ2-7, with 10 bases fitting TRBD2. This CDR3 has 16 amino acids. CDR1 is SGHAT, CDR2 FQNNGV, per germline. The V gene end was trimmed by 3 bases and the J gene end by 0 bases; junction bases not matched to a gene: 5. CDR3 sequence reads: CASSFFTSGTSYEQYF. The CDR3 DNA reads as TGTGCCAGCAGCTTTTTCACTAGCGGGACCTCCTACGAGCAGTACTTC. The variable domain in full, completed from reference TRBV11-2 and TRBJ2-7, reads EAGVAQSPRYKIIEKRQSVAFWCNPISGHATLYWYQQILGQGPKLLIQFQNNGVVDDSQLPKDRFSAERLKGVDSTLKIQPAKLEDSAVYLCASSFFTSGTSYEQYFGPGTRLTVT.

The V call is TRBV30, the J call TRBJ1-2; TRBD1 matches at 7 bases. Per the germline V gene, CDR1 is GTSNPN and CDR2 is SVGIG (reference sequence). The J segment lost 1 base and the V segment lost 4 bases, leaving 0 bases of the junction unmatched. This CDR3 has 12 amino acids. The CDR3 reads CAWTGGNYGYTF. The CDR3 coding sequence is TGTGCCTGGACAGGGGGTAACTATGGCTACACCTTC.

This clonotype came up many times. Written as DNA, the CDR3 is TGTGCCAGCAGCCAAGGGGGCACCTATGGCTACACCTTC. It translates to CASSQGGTYGYTF. The rearrangement links TRBV3-1 to TRBJ1-2; tentative D call: TRBD1 (5 bases). V was cut by 1 base and J by 4 bases, with 7 bases left in between. The CDR3 runs 13 residues. Germline loops: CDR1 LGHDT, CDR2 YNNKEL (reference sequence).

In this sample, this clonotype turned up many times. Here the CDR3 reads CASSLVGNSASGTQYF. CDR3 coding DNA: TGTGCCAGCAGCTTAGTTGGTAATAGCGCGAGTGGGACCCAGTACTTC. The V gene is TRBV7-2, the J gene TRBJ2-5; tentative D call: TRBD2 (5 bases). This CDR3 spans 16 amino acids. V lost 1 base and J 7 bases, leaving 19 bases between the germline ends. Germline V lookup: CDR1 SGHTA, CDR2 FQGNSA.

This clonotype was seen many times. This chain connects TRBV15 to TRBJ2-7; D is unclear. V was pared by 0 bases and J by 0 bases, with 9 bases between. The germline CDR1 and CDR2 sequences are LNHNV and YYDKDF (reference sequence). CDR3 size: 15 residues. CDR3 in amino acids: CATSREGIHSYEQYF. DNA for the CDR3: TGTGCCACCAGCAGAGAAGGAATCCACTCCTACGAGCAGTACTTC.

This rearrangement joins TRBV6-5 to TRBJ2-7; D may be TRBD2 (5 bases). Germline loops: CDR1 MNHEY, CDR2 SVGAGI. This CDR3 has 15 amino acids. V lost 4 bases to trimming and J lost 0 bases, with 13 bases between them. As DNA, the CDR3 is TGTGCCAGCAGTTTATCCGGGATCTCCTCCTACGAGCAGTACTTC. This encodes CASSLSGISSYEQYF.

Many counts were recorded for this clonotype. The rearrangement links TRBV28 to TRBJ2-7; 9 bases map to TRBD1. Germline-derived CDR1 and CDR2 are MDHEN and SYDVKM. The V and J ends lost 7 bases and 4 bases, in that order; junction bases with no gene match: 8. This CDR3 spans 14 amino acids. CDR3 amino acids: CASNAGTGSYEQYF. DNA of the CDR3: TGTGCCAGCAACGCCGGGACAGGGTCGTACGAGCAGTACTTC.

This clonotype was counted many times. The chain joins TRBV2 to TRBJ2-5; D remains ambiguous. This CDR3 region has 11 residues. Trimming cost V 9 bases and J 5 bases, with 10 bases left between them. Germline V gene sequence: CDR1 SNHLY, CDR2 FYNNEI. The chain's CDR3 is CASRIGETQYF. CDR3 coding DNA: TGTGCCAGTCGGATAGGGGAGACCCAGTACTTC. Full variable domain (outside the CDR3, taken from reference TRBV2 and TRBJ2-5): EPEVTQTPSHQVTQMGQEVILRCVPISNHLYFYWYRQILGQKVEFLVSFYNNEISEKSEIFDDQFSVERPDGSNFTLKIRSTKLEDSAMYFCASRIGETQYFGPGTRLLVL.

This clonotype was found many times. The chain couples TRBV11-2 to TRBJ2-7, with D possibly matching TRBD2 (5 bases). This CDR3 has 13 amino acids. Germline loops: CDR1 SGHAT, CDR2 FQNNGV. V dropped 3 bases and J dropped 5 bases, with 11 bases sitting between them. CDR3 residues: CASSLTGNHEQYF. Written as DNA, the CDR3 is TGTGCCAGCAGCTTGACCGGGAACCACGAGCAGTACTTC.

This clonotype was picked up many times. This rearrangement joins TRBV19 to TRBJ1-5; possible D gene TRBD1, 6 bases. The CDR3 has 17 residues. V lost 5 bases and J lost 0, with 17 bases in between. Looked up from germline, CDR1 is LNHDA and CDR2 is SQIVND (reference sequence). The CDR3 coding sequence is TGTGCCAGTAGTGGGGGGGGCCGGGCTTATAGCAATCAGCCCCAGCATTTT. Amino acid sequence: CASSGGGRAYSNQPQHF.

The chain couples TRBV29-1 to TRBJ2-4; 11 bases map to TRBD2. CDR1 is SQVTM, CDR2 ANQGSEA, per germline. The junction had 7 bases not matched to a gene; V was cut back by 6 bases and J by 0 bases. The CDR3 totals 16 residues. This CDR3 reads CSVATSGTLAKNIQYF. The CDR3 region has the DNA TGCAGCGTGGCGACTAGCGGGACTCTAGCCAAAAACATTCAGTACTTC. The full variable domain, completed using reference TRBV29-1 and TRBJ2-4, is SAVISQKPSRDICQRGTSLTIQCQVDSQVTMMFWYRQQPGQSLTLIATANQGSEATYESGFVIDKFPISRPNLTFSTLTVSNMSPEDSSIYLCSVATSGTLAKNIQYFGAGTRLSVL.

This clonotype showed up many times. The rearrangement uses TRBV28 and TRBJ1-5, with D possibly TRBD1 on 6 matching bases. V was clipped by 5 bases and J by 5 bases, with 16 bases between them. Germline assignment: CDR1 MDHEN and CDR2 SYDVKM. The CDR3 extends over 15 amino acids. The CDR3 here is CASSPPQGKYQPQHF. The CDR3 DNA follows: TGTGCCAGCAGTCCTCCTCAGGGGAAATATCAGCCCCAGCATTTT.

This rearrangement joins TRBV30 to TRBJ2-7, with TRBD1 identical over 7 bases. V was clipped by 4 bases and J by 1 base; unmatched bases: 13. There are 16 residues in the CDR3. Germline values: CDR1 GTSNPN, CDR2 SVGIG (reference sequence). DNA of the CDR3: TGTGCCTGGACCCCACCTCGACAGGGACGTTCCTACGAGCAGTACTTC. Translating gives CAWTPPRQGRSYEQYF.

V usage is TRBV6-2 or TRBV6-3 and J usage is TRBJ2-7; TRBD2 matches at 13 bases. The germline V gene encodes CDR1 MNHEY and CDR2 SVGEGT. The trim removed 5 bases at V and 6 bases at J, leaving 7 bases unmatched. This CDR3 has 15 amino acids. The CDR3 DNA follows: TGTGCCAGCAGTCCCTGGACTAGCGGGAGACCCGAGCAGTACTTC. Translated, it gives CASSPWTSGRPEQYF.

This clonotype was seen many times. The chain employs TRBV7-2 and TRBJ2-7; D unclear. The CDR3 is made up of 13 amino acids. Germline CDR1 and CDR2: SGHTA and FQGNSA. V gave up 1 base and J gave up 6 bases, with 10 bases separating them. This CDR3 reads CASSLVNTSEQYF. As DNA, the CDR3 is TGTGCCAGCAGCTTAGTCAATACGAGCGAGCAGTACTTC.